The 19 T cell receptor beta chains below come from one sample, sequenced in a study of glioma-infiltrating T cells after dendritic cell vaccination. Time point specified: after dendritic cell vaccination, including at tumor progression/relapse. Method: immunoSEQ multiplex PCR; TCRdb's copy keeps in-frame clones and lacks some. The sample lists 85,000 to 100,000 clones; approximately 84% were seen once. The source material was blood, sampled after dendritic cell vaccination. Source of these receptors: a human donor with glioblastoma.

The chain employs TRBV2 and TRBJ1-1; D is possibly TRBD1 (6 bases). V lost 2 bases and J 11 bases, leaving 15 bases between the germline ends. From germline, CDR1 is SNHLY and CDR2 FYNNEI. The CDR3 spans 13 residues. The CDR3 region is CASSEQGTVEAFF. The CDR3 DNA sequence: TGTGCCAGCAGTGAACAGGGGACGGTTGAGGCTTTCTTT.

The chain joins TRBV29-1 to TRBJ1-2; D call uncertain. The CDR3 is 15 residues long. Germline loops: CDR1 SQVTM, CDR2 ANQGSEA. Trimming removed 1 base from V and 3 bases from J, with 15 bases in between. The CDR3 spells CSVEGGRKTYYGYTF. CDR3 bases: TGCAGCGTTGAAGGAGGGCGGAAAACATACTATGGCTACACCTTC.

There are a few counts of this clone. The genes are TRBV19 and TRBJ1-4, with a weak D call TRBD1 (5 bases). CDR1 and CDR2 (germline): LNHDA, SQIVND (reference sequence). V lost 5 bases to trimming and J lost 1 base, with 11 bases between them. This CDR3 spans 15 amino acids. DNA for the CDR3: TGTGCCAGTAGTTCCGGGGGTGGAACTAATGAAAAACTGTTTTTT. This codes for CASSSGGGTNEKLFF.

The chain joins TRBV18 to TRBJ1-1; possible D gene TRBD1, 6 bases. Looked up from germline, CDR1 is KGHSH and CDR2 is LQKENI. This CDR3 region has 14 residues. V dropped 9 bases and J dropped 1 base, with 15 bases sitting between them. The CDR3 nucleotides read TGTGCCAGTACTCTAGGACAGACGAACACTGAAGCTTTCTTT. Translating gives CASTLGQTNTEAFF.

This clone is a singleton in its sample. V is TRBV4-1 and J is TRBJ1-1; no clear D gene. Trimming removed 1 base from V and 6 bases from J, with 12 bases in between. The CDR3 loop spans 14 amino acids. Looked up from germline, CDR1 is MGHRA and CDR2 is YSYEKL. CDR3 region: CASSQVGRLAEAFF. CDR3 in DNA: TGCGCCAGCAGCCAAGTGGGGAGGTTGGCTGAAGCTTTCTTT.

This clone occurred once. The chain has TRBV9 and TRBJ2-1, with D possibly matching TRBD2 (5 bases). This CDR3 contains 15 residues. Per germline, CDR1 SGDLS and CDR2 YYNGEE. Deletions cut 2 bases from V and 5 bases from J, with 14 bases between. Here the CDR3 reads CASSVVPAANNEQFF. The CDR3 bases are TGTGCCAGCAGCGTTGTACCAGCGGCCAACAATGAGCAGTTCTTC.

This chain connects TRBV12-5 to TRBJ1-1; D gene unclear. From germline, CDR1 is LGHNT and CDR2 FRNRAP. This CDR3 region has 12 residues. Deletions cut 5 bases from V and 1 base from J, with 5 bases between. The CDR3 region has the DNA TGTGCTAGTGGTCGGTCGAACACTGAAGCTTTCTTT. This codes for CASGRSNTEAFF.

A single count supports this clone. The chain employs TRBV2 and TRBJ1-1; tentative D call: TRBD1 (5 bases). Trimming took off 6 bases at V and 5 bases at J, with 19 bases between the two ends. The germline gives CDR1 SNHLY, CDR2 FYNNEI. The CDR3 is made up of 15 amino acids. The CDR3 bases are TGTGCCAGCAGGAAAGAACGGGGGGTTTGGACTGAAGCTTTCTTT. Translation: CASRKERGVWTEAFF. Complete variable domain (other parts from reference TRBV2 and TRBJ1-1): EPEVTQTPSHQVTQMGQEVILRCVPISNHLYFYWYRQILGQKVEFLVSFYNNEISEKSEIFDDQFSVERPDGSNFTLKIRSTKLEDSAMYFCASRKERGVWTEAFFGQGTRLTVV.

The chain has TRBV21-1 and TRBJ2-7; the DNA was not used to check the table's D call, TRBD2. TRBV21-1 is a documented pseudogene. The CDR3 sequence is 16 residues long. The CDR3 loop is CASSSYRDSSSYEQYF. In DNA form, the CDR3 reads TGTGCCAGCAGCTCATACCGGGACTCAAGCTCCTACGAGCAGTACTTC.

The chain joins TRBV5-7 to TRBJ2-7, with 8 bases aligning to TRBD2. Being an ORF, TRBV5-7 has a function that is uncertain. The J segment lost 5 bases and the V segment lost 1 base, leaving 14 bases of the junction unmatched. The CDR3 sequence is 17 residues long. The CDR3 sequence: CASSLPTGLAHHHEQYF. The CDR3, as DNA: TGTGCCAGCAGCTTGCCCACCGGACTAGCTCATCACCACGAGCAGTACTTC.

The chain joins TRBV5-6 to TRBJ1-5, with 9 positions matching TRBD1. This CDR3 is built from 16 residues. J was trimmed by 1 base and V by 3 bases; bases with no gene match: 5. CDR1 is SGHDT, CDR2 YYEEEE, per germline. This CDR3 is CASSSQGAVSNQPQHF. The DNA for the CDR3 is TGTGCCAGCAGCTCACAGGGGGCGGTGAGCAATCAGCCCCAGCATTTT. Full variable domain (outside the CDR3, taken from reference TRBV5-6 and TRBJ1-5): DAGVTQSPTHLIKTRGQQVTLRCSPKSGHDTVSWYQQALGQGPQFIFQYYEEEERQRGNFPDRFSGHQFPNYSSELNVNALLLGDSALYLCASSSQGAVSNQPQHFGDGTRLSIL.

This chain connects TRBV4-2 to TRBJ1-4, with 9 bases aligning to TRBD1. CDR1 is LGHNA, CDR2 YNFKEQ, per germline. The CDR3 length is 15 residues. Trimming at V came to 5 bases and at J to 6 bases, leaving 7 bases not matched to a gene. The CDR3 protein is CASSSNRGLDEKLFF. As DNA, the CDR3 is TGTGCCAGCAGCAGTAACAGGGGGCTTGATGAAAAACTGTTTTTT.

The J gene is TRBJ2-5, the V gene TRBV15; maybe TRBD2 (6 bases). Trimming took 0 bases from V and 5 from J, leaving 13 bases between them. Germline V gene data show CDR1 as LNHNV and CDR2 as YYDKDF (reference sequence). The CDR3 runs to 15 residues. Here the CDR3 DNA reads TGTGCCACCAGCAGAGATCTCAAACTAGCCGAGACCCAGTACTTC. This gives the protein CATSRDLKLAETQYF.

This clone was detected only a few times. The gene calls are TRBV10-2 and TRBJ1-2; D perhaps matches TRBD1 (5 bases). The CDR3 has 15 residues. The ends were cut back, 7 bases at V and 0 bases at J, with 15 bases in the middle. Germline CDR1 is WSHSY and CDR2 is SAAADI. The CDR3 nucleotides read TGCGCCAGCACCCCCTGGGCAGGGACTAACTATGGCTACACCTTC. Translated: CASTPWAGTNYGYTF.

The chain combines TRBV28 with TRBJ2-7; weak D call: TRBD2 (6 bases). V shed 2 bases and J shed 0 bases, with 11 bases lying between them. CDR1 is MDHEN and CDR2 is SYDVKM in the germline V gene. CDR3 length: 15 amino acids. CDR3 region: CASSLGGYNSYEQYF. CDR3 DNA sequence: TGTGCCAGCAGTTTAGGAGGGTATAACTCCTACGAGCAGTACTTC.

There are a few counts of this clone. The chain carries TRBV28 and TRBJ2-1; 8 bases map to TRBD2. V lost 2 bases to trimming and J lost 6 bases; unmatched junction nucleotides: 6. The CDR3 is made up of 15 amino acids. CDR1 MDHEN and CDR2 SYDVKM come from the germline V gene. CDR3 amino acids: CASSLRRGAVNEQFF. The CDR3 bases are TGTGCCAGCAGTTTACGGCGGGGGGCGGTCAATGAGCAGTTCTTC.

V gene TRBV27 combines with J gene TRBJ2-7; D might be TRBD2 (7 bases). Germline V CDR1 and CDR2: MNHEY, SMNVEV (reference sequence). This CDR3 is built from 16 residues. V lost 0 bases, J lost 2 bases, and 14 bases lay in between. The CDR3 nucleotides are TGTGCCAGCAGTTTATCGGGGGCTAGCGGAACCTACGAGCAGTACTTC. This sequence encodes CASSLSGASGTYEQYF.

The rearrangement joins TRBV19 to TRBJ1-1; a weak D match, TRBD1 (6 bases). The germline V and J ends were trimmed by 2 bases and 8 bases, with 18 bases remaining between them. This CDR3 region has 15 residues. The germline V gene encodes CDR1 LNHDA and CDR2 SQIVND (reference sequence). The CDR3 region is CASSINPRGVPEAFF. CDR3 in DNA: TGTGCCAGTAGTATAAATCCCAGGGGCGTTCCGGAAGCTTTCTTT.

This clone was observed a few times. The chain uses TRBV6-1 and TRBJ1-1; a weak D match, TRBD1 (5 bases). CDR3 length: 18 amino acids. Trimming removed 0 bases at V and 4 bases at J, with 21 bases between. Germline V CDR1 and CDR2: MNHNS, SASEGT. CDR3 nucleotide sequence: TGTGCCAGCAGTGAAGCTACGACAGCCCGTGGGGGGTTCACTGAAGCTTTCTTT. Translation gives CASSEATTARGGFTEAFF.